Shown below are 8 T cell receptor beta chains from a single sample sequenced in a study of CD8 T cells in Susac syndrome. Reverse transcription of about 0.45 to 1 ug RNA used random hexamers. TCRdb re-derived calls from the immunoSEQ multiplex PCR reads in MiXCR, one entry per CDR3 protein. This table holds 70,000 to 100,000 distinct CDR3 sequences, 95% to 96% found once. The sequencing input was CD8+ T cells from PBMCs. Receptor source: a human donor with Susac syndrome.

The chain employs TRBV28 and TRBJ2-7, with D perhaps matching TRBD2 (6 bases). Trimming left V 10 bases short and J 5 bases short, with 18 bases between. The CDR3 is 13 residues long. In germline, CDR1 is MDHEN, CDR2 SYDVKM. The CDR3 DNA follows: TGTGCCACCCACCCCGCGGGAACCCACGAGCAGTACTTC. Its protein product is CATHPAGTHEQYF. The entire variable domain, with the rest obtained from reference TRBV28 and TRBJ2-7, is as follows: DVKVTQSSRYLVKRTGEKVFLECVQDMDHENMFWYRQDPGLGLRLIYFSYDVKMKEKGDIPEGYSVSREKKERFSLILESASTNQTSMYLCATHPAGTHEQYFGPGTRLTVT.

The rearrangement links TRBV20-1 to TRBJ2-1, with 12 bases identical to TRBD2. V lost 3 bases and J lost 9; bases outside the gene matches: 3. The CDR3 is made up of 13 amino acids. CDR1 DFQATT and CDR2 SNEGSKA come from the germline V gene (reference sequence). Written as DNA, the CDR3 is TGCAGTGCTAGGACTAGCGGGAGAGGTGAGCAGTTCTTC. This codes for CSARTSGRGEQFF.

For this clonotype: A read error may account for a junction end that differs from germline. The chain employs TRBV15 and TRBJ1-5; D unresolved. The V gene's germline CDR1 is LNHNV and CDR2 YYDKDF (reference sequence). The CDR3 is made up of 14 amino acids. The CDR3 spells CATSGEKGNQPQHF. CDR3 DNA: TGTGCCACCAGCGGAGAGAAGGGCAATCAGCCCCAGCATTTT. Full variable domain (remainder filled in from reference TRBV15 and TRBJ1-5): DAMVIQNPRYQVTQFGKPVTLSCSQTLNHNVMYWYQQKSSQAPKLLFHYYDKDFNNEADTPDNFQSRRPNTSFCFLDIRSPGLGDTAMYLCATSGEKGNQPQHFGDGTRLSIL.

V and J are TRBV20-1 and TRBJ2-1, with TRBD2 matching 7 bases. In germline, CDR1 is DFQATT, CDR2 SNEGSKA (reference sequence). Trimming at V came to 5 bases and at J to 3 bases, leaving 4 bases not matched to a gene. The CDR3 is 13 amino acids. CDR3 DNA sequence: TGCAGTGCTTCCGGGACTAACTACAATGAGCAGTTCTTC. This sequence encodes CSASGTNYNEQFF.

The V and J genes are TRBV15 and TRBJ2-5; TRBD1 matches at 9 bases. CDR1 is LNHNV and CDR2 is YYDKDF in the germline V gene (reference sequence). The CDR3 loop spans 15 amino acids. Trimming took 5 bases from V and 5 from J; bases not matched to a gene: 9. The CDR3: CATSGTRDRAETQYF. The CDR3 DNA reads as TGTGCCACCAGCGGAACCCGGGACAGGGCTGAGACCCAGTACTTC.

This clonotype has only one observation. The rearrangement links TRBV5-4 to TRBJ2-3; D not certain. The V gene's germline CDR1 is SGHNT and CDR2 YYREEE (reference sequence). This CDR3 is built from 13 residues. Trimming took 4 bases from V and 3 from J, leaving 9 bases between them. The CDR3 region is CASSRVPTDTQYF. CDR3 coding DNA: TGTGCCAGCAGCAGGGTCCCAACAGATACGCAGTATTTT.

The rearrangement uses TRBV30 and TRBJ2-7; D is undetermined. The germline V gene has CDR1 GTSNPN and CDR2 SVGIG (reference sequence). This CDR3 region has 12 residues. V lost 5 bases and J lost 2, with 10 bases in between. CDR3: CAWGSLPYEQYF. In nucleotides, the CDR3 is TGTGCCTGGGGATCCCTACCCTACGAGCAGTACTTC.

The chain couples TRBV4-3 to TRBJ2-7; D possibly corresponds to TRBD1 (6 bases). This CDR3 has 15 amino acids. Germline V lookup: CDR1 LGHNA, CDR2 YSLEER. Trimming took off 1 base at V and 3 bases at J, with 13 bases between the two ends. CDR3 DNA: TGCGCCAGCAGCCAAGCTAAACAACAGGGCTACGAGCAGTACGTC. Its protein is CASSQAKQQGYEQYV.